This TCR beta chain was profiled in a study of blood T cell repertoires in COVID-19. Study as a whole: Specimens from acute and convalescent COVID-19 originated in the United States, Italy and Spain. T cells, B-cell-depleted T cells, or PBMCs provided the cDNA or gDNA that served as material.

Study processing details: Using reference gene primer amplification, nucleated cell counts were estimated. The data were produced by immunoSEQ multiplex PCR, yet TCRdb's version contains in-frame clones alone and is incomplete. V, J and clone size are those of that table, while D and trimming were read from the DNA. The sample includes 300,000 to 400,000 clones, 85% to 90% seen only once; the top ten take approximately 1.2%. Cohort 3 donors counted as recovered after two negative PCRs, clearance, or resolved symptoms. The CDR3 totals 11 residues. V was pared by 7 bases and J by 4 bases, with 2 bases of the junction left unmatched. Germline lookup yields CDR1 GTSNPN and CDR2 SVGIG (reference sequence).

The sequencing input was PBMCs or T cells enriched from blood (not recorded which). This sequence joins TRBV30 and TRBJ1-2, with TRBD1 matching 8 bases. This clonotype was sampled from a woman younger than 30 who had recovered from COVID-19. In DNA form, the CDR3 reads TGTGCCTACGGGACAGGCTATGGCTACACCTTC. Amino acids: CAYGTGYGYTF.